This T cell receptor beta chain was found in a study of blood T cell repertoires in COVID-19. TCRdb's copy holds only in-frame clones and misses some; the assay was immunoSEQ multiplex PCR. The repertoire consists of 210,000 or so clones, with approximately 89% occurring once and the leading ten covering about 3.5%. Trimming cost V 1 base and J 4 bases; bases outside gene matches: 12. This CDR3 is built from 18 residues. The germline V gene encodes CDR1 MGHRA and CDR2 YSYEKL. The receptor's source is a woman between 25 and 40 years old who had been exposed to COVID-19. The chain couples TRBV4-1 to TRBJ2-1; 8 nucleotides line up with TRBD2. The material sequenced was PBMCs or T cells enriched from blood (not recorded which). Here the CDR3 reads CASSQALGGAGAYNEQFF. The CDR3 DNA sequence: TGCGCCAGCAGCCAAGCTCTGGGGGGAGCGGGAGCGTACAATGAGCAGTTCTTC.